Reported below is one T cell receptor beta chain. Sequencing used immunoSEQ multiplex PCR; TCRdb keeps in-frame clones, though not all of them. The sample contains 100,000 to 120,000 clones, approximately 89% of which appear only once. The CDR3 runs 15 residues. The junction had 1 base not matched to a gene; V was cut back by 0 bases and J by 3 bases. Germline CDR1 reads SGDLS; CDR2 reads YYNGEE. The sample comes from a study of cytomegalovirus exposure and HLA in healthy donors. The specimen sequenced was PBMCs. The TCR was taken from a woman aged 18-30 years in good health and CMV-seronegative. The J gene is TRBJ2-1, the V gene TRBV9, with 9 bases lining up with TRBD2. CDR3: CASSVGAGGYNEQFF. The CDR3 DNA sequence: TGTGCCAGCAGCGTAGGAGCGGGAGGCTACAATGAGCAGTTCTTC.